What follows are 30 T cell receptor beta chains derived from one specimen sequenced in a study of early T cells in non-severe SARS-CoV-2 infection. TCRdb re-derived calls from the 5' RACE reads in MiXCR, one entry per CDR3 protein. The sample holds 60,000 or so distinct CDR3 sequences, more than 12% seen once. Sample: whole blood, taken at baseline. The receptors shown here come from an adult who was a healthcare worker with PCR-confirmed SARS-CoV-2 infection or an uninfected control (not recorded which).

The V gene is TRBV4-1, the J gene TRBJ1-6; perhaps TRBD1 as D (5 bases). The CDR3 length is 16 residues. Germline loops: CDR1 MGHRA, CDR2 YSYEKL. The germline V and J ends were trimmed by 0 bases and 0 bases, with 6 bases remaining between them. The chain's CDR3 is CASSQEGGSYNSPLHF. For the CDR3, the DNA is TGCGCCAGCAGCCAAGAGGGGGGCTCCTATAATTCACCCCTCCACTTT.

This clonotype was seen a few times. This chain connects TRBV20-1 to TRBJ2-7, with D perhaps TRBD1 or TRBD2 (5 bases each). Germline-derived CDR1 and CDR2 are DFQATT and SNEGSKA (reference sequence). This CDR3 has 13 amino acids. V gave up 3 bases and J gave up 3 bases, with 12 bases separating them. In DNA, the CDR3 is TGCAGTGCTAGTTGGGGACGGAACTACGAGCAGTACTTC. Protein product: CSASWGRNYEQYF.

The gene calls are TRBV20-1 and TRBJ2-6; no reliable D call. This CDR3 spans 14 amino acids. The germline gives CDR1 DFQATT, CDR2 SNEGSKA (reference sequence). The V and J ends lost 5 bases and 4 bases respectively, with 12 bases between them. The CDR3 reads CSAVWGTGANVLTF. CDR3 nucleotides: TGCAGTGCTGTATGGGGTACCGGGGCCAACGTCCTGACTTTC.

J is TRBJ2-3 and V is TRBV5-4; the D call may be TRBD1 or TRBD2 (5 bases each). The CDR3 loop spans 13 amino acids. Trimming pared 5 bases from V and 5 bases from J, leaving 12 bases between. Germline V gene sequence: CDR1 SGHNT, CDR2 YYREEE (reference sequence). In nucleotides, the CDR3 is TGTGCCAGCAGTCGGGACCAAAGAGATACGCAGTATTTT. Translated, it gives CASSRDQRDTQYF. Complete variable domain (other parts from reference TRBV5-4 and TRBJ2-3): ETGVTQSPTHLIKTRGQQVTLRCSSQSGHNTVSWYQQALGQGPQFIFQYYREEENGRGNFPPRFSGLQFPNYSSELNVNALELDDSALYLCASSRDQRDTQYFGPGTRLTVL.

The genes are TRBV5-1 and TRBJ2-7, with 9 bases matching TRBD2. Unmatched junction bases numbered 10, after V lost 4 bases and J lost 2 bases. Germline loops: CDR1 SGHRS, CDR2 YFSETQ. The CDR3 loop spans 16 amino acids. CDR3 amino acids: CASSPGGTSRAYEQYF. The CDR3 coding sequence is TGCGCCAGCAGCCCCGGAGGGACTAGCAGAGCCTACGAGCAGTACTTC.

The chain combines TRBV5-4 with TRBJ1-2; D might be TRBD1 (5 bases). V was trimmed by 0 bases and J by 3 bases, leaving 6 bases between them. The CDR3 spans 13 residues. The germline CDR1 and CDR2 sequences are SGHNT and YYREEE (reference sequence). The CDR3 sequence is CASSLEGDYGYTF. CDR3 in DNA: TGTGCCAGCAGCTTGGAAGGGGACTATGGCTACACCTTC.

This clonotype turned up a few times. The J gene is TRBJ2-1, the V gene TRBV7-8, with 8 bases identical to TRBD1. Germline V gives CDR1 SGHVS, CDR2 FQNEAQ. The CDR3 extends over 15 amino acids. The J segment lost 8 bases and the V segment lost 5 bases, leaving 11 bases of the junction unmatched. In DNA, the CDR3 is TGTGCCAGCAGCCCCAGACAGGGGTCCTCCGATGAGCAGTTCTTC. As protein: CASSPRQGSSDEQFF. The whole variable domain, remainder taken from reference TRBV7-8 and TRBJ2-1, is GAGVSQSPRYKVAKRGQDVALRCDPISGHVSLFWYQQALGQGPEFLTYFQNEAQLDKSGLPSDRFFAERPEGSVSTLKIQRTQQEDSAVYLCASSPRQGSSDEQFFGPGTRLTVL.

The chain is built from TRBV6-1 and TRBJ1-6; perhaps TRBD1 as D (5 bases). CDR3 length equals 14 residues. CDR1 is MNHNS and CDR2 is SASEGT in the germline V gene. The ends were cut back, 11 bases at V and 7 bases at J, with 18 bases in the middle. CDR3 bases: TGTGCCGGCGGGGCCAAGGGTGGCAATTCACCCCTCCACTTT. Translated, it gives CAGGAKGGNSPLHF.

This clonotype was counted a few times. V gene TRBV7-3 combines with J gene TRBJ2-1; 8 bases fit TRBD2. The germline CDR1 and CDR2 sequences are SGHTA and FQGTGA. V was clipped by 1 base and J by 6 bases; unmatched bases: 11. CDR3 length: 17 residues. The CDR3 nucleotides read TGTGCCAGCAGCTTAAGTGGAGCGGGAGCCCCGGGCAATGAGCAGTTCTTC. Translated, it gives CASSLSGAGAPGNEQFF.

This clonotype was seen repeatedly, ten times or more. V and J are TRBV20-1 and TRBJ1-5, with 11 bases fitting TRBD1. Germline V lookup: CDR1 DFQATT, CDR2 SNEGSKA (reference sequence). V was pared by 3 bases and J by 7 bases, with 8 bases of the junction left unmatched. This CDR3 region has 15 residues. CDR3 residues: CSARSWTGGVQPQHF. The CDR3 DNA is TGCAGTGCTAGGAGCTGGACAGGGGGCGTACAGCCCCAGCATTTT.

The genes are TRBV20-1 and TRBJ2-3; TRBD2 aligns across 7 bases. V dropped 5 bases and J dropped 5; count of bases not matched to a gene: 13. This CDR3 has 15 residues. CDR1 DFQATT and CDR2 SNEGSKA come from the germline V gene (reference sequence). In DNA, the CDR3 is TGCAGTGCTGAACCAACGGGATCGGGGGGAGATACGCAGTATTTT. It yields the protein CSAEPTGSGGDTQYF.

CDR3 in DNA: TGCGCCAGCAGCTTGGAATCTCCGGGAGGGAATTCACCCCTCCACTTT. This gives the protein CASSLESPGGNSPLHF. V is TRBV5-1 and J is TRBJ1-6; D is unclear. The CDR3 totals 16 residues. The germline V and J ends were trimmed by 0 bases and 7 bases, with 14 bases remaining between them. Germline-derived CDR1 and CDR2 are SGHRS and YFSETQ.

There are a few counts of this clonotype. The chain employs TRBV7-2 and TRBJ2-7, with D possibly TRBD2 on 5 matching bases. CDR3 length equals 14 residues. Germline assignment: CDR1 SGHTA and CDR2 FQGNSA. Trimming cost V 8 bases and J 4 bases, with 18 bases left between them. CDR3 region: CASRAAGVRYEQYF. Written as DNA, the CDR3 is TGTGCCAGCCGGGCGGCCGGGGTTAGATACGAGCAGTACTTC.

This clonotype came up a few times. The chain combines TRBV5-1 with TRBJ2-1; 12 bases fit TRBD1. J was trimmed by 7 bases and V by 5 bases; bases with no gene match: 7. The V gene's germline CDR1 is SGHRS and CDR2 YFSETQ. The CDR3 covers 15 residues. The CDR3 DNA sequence: TGCGCCAGCAGAGAGGGACAGGGGGCGCATAATGAGCAGTTCTTC. Translating it yields CASREGQGAHNEQFF.

The chain has TRBV27 and TRBJ2-5; D is possibly TRBD1 or TRBD2 (6 bases each). Trimming shortened V by 5 bases and J by 2 bases, and 18 bases separated the two germline ends. The CDR3 sequence is 16 residues long. Germline CDR1 MNHEY, CDR2 SMNVEV (reference sequence). The DNA for the CDR3 is TGTGCCAGCAGTCCCCTACTAGGGGGGCTACAAGAGACCCAGTACTTC. Its protein product is CASSPLLGGLQETQYF.

The sample holds a few counts of this clonotype. The chain uses TRBV5-4 and TRBJ2-7; 8 bases map to TRBD1. The germline V gene has CDR1 SGHNT and CDR2 YYREEE (reference sequence). V shed 4 bases, J shed 5 bases, and the junction held 14 bases outside the gene matches. This CDR3 has 16 amino acids. The chain's CDR3 is CASSPQGQARRDEQYF. The CDR3 nucleotides are TGTGCCAGCAGCCCCCAGGGACAGGCCCGCCGAGACGAGCAGTACTTC. Using reference TRBV5-4 and TRBJ2-7 for the parts outside the CDR3, the full variable domain is ETGVTQSPTHLIKTRGQQVTLRCSSQSGHNTVSWYQQALGQGPQFIFQYYREEENGRGNFPPRFSGLQFPNYSSELNVNALELDDSALYLCASSPQGQARRDEQYFGPGTRLTVT.

The J gene is TRBJ2-7, the V gene TRBV20-1, with TRBD1 identical over 7 bases. The length of the CDR3 is 16 residues. V gave up 2 bases and J gave up 6 bases; unmatched junction bases: 16. CDR1 and CDR2 from the germline V gene are DFQATT and SNEGSKA (reference sequence). CDR3 DNA sequence: TGCAGTGCTAGAATCAGTAGGGGGCTATACGGTCGCGAGCAGTACTTC. Residues: CSARISRGLYGREQYF.

This chain joins TRBV15 and TRBJ2-3, with D possibly TRBD2 on 6 matching bases. Germline values: CDR1 LNHNV, CDR2 YYDKDF (reference sequence). The CDR3 is made up of 15 amino acids. Trimming took off 0 bases at V and 3 bases at J, with 10 bases between the two ends. Here the CDR3 DNA reads TGTGCCACCAGCAGAGATAGCGGAAAAACAGATACGCAGTATTTT. This codes for CATSRDSGKTDTQYF.

This clonotype was counted ten times or more. This chain links TRBV11-2 with TRBJ2-1; possible D gene TRBD2, 5 bases. V lost 1 base, J lost 7 bases, and 14 bases lay in between. CDR1 and CDR2 from the germline V gene are SGHAT and FQNNGV. The CDR3 length is 15 residues. This CDR3 reads CASSLGPRVGNEQFF. CDR3 coding DNA: TGTGCCAGCAGCTTAGGCCCGAGGGTCGGGAATGAGCAGTTCTTC. Together with reference TRBV11-2 and TRBJ2-1, the CDR3 gives the full variable domain: EAGVAQSPRYKIIEKRQSVAFWCNPISGHATLYWYQQILGQGPKLLIQFQNNGVVDDSQLPKDRFSAERLKGVDSTLKIQPAKLEDSAVYLCASSLGPRVGNEQFFGPGTRLTVL.

This clonotype occurred a few times. The chain employs TRBV28 and TRBJ2-2; a possible D gene is TRBD2 (5 bases). Germline CDR1 MDHEN, CDR2 SYDVKM. V was clipped by 1 base and J by 5 bases, with 11 bases between them. This CDR3 has 15 residues. The CDR3 nucleotides are TGTGCCAGCAGTTTATACGGGGTTGGAACCGGGGAGCTGTTTTTT. This translates into CASSLYGVGTGELFF.

This clonotype was picked up a small number of times. The chain joins TRBV7-9 to TRBJ2-7; tentatively, D is TRBD1 (6 bases). The CDR3 sequence is 15 residues long. Trimming cost V 4 bases and J 1 base, with 14 bases left between them. Germline V gene lookup returns CDR1 SEHNR and CDR2 FQNEAQ (reference sequence). The CDR3 region has the DNA TGTGCCAGCAGCTCAACAGGGTCCCCATCCTACGAGCAGTACTTC. This sequence encodes CASSSTGSPSYEQYF.

This clonotype was seen more than once but under ten times. This sequence joins TRBV29-1 and TRBJ2-3; TRBD2 aligns across 7 bases. The CDR3 has 16 residues. V shed 1 base and J 0 bases; nucleotides not matched to a gene: 7. In germline, CDR1 is SQVTM, CDR2 ANQGSEA. CDR3 bases: TGCAGCGTTGAAGGGGGAGCGGGGCTTAGCACAGATACGCAGTATTTT. Translated, it gives CSVEGGAGLSTDTQYF.

This clonotype showed up just a few times. The gene calls are TRBV5-1 and TRBJ2-2; D possibly matches TRBD1 or TRBD2 (5 bases each). The V end was cut by 6 bases, the J end by 3 bases, with 12 bases between. Germline assignment: CDR1 SGHRS and CDR2 YFSETQ. CDR3 length equals 14 residues. CDR3 sequence: CASTLEGYTGELFF. The CDR3 DNA is TGCGCCAGCACCCTAGAGGGGTACACCGGGGAGCTGTTTTTT.

The chain joins TRBV20-1 to TRBJ2-3; 8 bases align to TRBD1. The CDR3 covers 14 residues. V lost 6 bases to trimming and J lost 3 bases; unmatched junction nucleotides: 8. CDR1 is DFQATT, CDR2 SNEGSKA, per germline (reference sequence). Here the CDR3 DNA reads TGCAGTGCCCCTAGACAGGGGAGTACAGATACGCAGTATTTT. Protein: CSAPRQGSTDTQYF.

The table lists this clonotype with a few counts. The CDR3: CASSPLGTGAQDETQYF. CDR3 bases: TGTGCCAGCTCACCACTCGGGACTGGCGCCCAGGACGAGACCCAGTACTTC. This chain joins TRBV18 and TRBJ2-5; possible D gene TRBD2, 6 bases. The CDR3 consists of 17 residues. CDR1 KGHSH and CDR2 LQKENI come from the germline V gene. V was trimmed by 1 base and J by 5 bases, leaving 20 bases between them.

CDR3 amino acids: CAWREWDATNEKLFF. The DNA of the CDR3 is TGTGCCTGGAGAGAGTGGGATGCAACTAATGAAAAACTGTTTTTT. The rearrangement joins TRBV30 to TRBJ1-4; no clear D gene. The germline CDR1 and CDR2 sequences are GTSNPN and SVGIG (reference sequence). This CDR3 has 15 amino acids. V gave up 3 bases and J gave up 0 bases, with 11 bases separating them.

This clonotype occurred a few times. The chain combines TRBV28 with TRBJ1-2, with D tentatively TRBD1 (5 bases). This CDR3 spans 12 amino acids. The V end lost 7 bases, the J end lost 8 bases, and 14 bases lay between the germline ends. From germline, CDR1 is MDHEN and CDR2 SYDVKM. In DNA form, the CDR3 reads TGTGCCAGCATGGGCGCCGGGGACGGCTACACCTTC. Translation gives CASMGAGDGYTF.

This clonotype has a count of ten or more. This sequence joins TRBV20-1 and TRBJ1-3; D call uncertain. Per germline, CDR1 DFQATT and CDR2 SNEGSKA (reference sequence). The V end was cut by 4 bases, the J end by 0 bases, with 10 bases between. The CDR3 length is 14 residues. The CDR3 sequence: CSAISTVSGNTIYF. CDR3 in DNA: TGCAGTGCTATATCGACTGTCTCTGGAAACACCATATATTTT.

This chain connects TRBV3-1 to TRBJ2-2; D not certain. The ends were cut back, 2 bases at V and 0 bases at J, with 10 bases in the middle. Per the germline V gene, CDR1 is LGHDT and CDR2 is YNNKEL (reference sequence). The CDR3 runs to 16 residues. Here the CDR3 reads CASSQHDTPNTGELFF. The CDR3 DNA reads TGTGCCAGCAGCCAACATGACACTCCGAACACCGGGGAGCTGTTTTTT.

In this sample, this clonotype turned up many times. The rearrangement uses TRBV28 and TRBJ1-1; TRBD1 might be the D (5 bases). Trimming removed 0 bases from V and 8 bases from J, with 10 bases in between. The germline V gene encodes CDR1 MDHEN and CDR2 SYDVKM. The CDR3 is 13 amino acids. Here the CDR3 reads CASSLWRGVEAFF. The CDR3, as DNA: TGTGCCAGCAGTTTATGGCGGGGGGTGGAAGCTTTCTTT.